The 10 T cell receptor beta chains reported below all come from one sample, sequenced in a study of blood T cell repertoires in COVID-19. Sequencing was performed with immunoSEQ multiplex PCR; in TCRdb, only in-frame clones are kept and a portion is missing. This table has roughly 230,000 clones, roughly 91% appearing once. The material sequenced was PBMCs or T cells enriched from blood (not recorded which). All receptors come from a man aged 25-45 years in a cohort exposed to, infected with or recovered from COVID-19 (not recorded which).

The rearrangement joins TRBV27 to TRBJ2-3; 11 bases align to TRBD2. The CDR3 runs to 15 residues. With V trimmed by 6 bases and J by 4 bases, 6 bases remained unmatched. Germline CDR1 MNHEY, CDR2 SMNVEV (reference sequence). The CDR3 DNA follows: TGTGCCAGCAGCGTTCTAGCGGGAGGCCCAGATACGCAGTATTTT. Protein: CASSVLAGGPDTQYF.

This clone was detected only once. This chain uses TRBV28 with TRBJ2-7; unclear D gene. Trimming removed 5 bases at V and 0 bases at J, with 8 bases between. CDR1 is MDHEN, CDR2 SYDVKM, per germline. The CDR3 covers 13 residues. The CDR3 here is CASSITNSYEQYF. In DNA form, the CDR3 reads TGTGCCAGCAGTATAACTAACTCCTACGAGCAGTACTTC. Complete variable domain (other parts from reference TRBV28 and TRBJ2-7): DVKVTQSSRYLVKRTGEKVFLECVQDMDHENMFWYRQDPGLGLRLIYFSYDVKMKEKGDIPEGYSVSREKKERFSLILESASTNQTSMYLCASSITNSYEQYFGPGTRLTVT.

The chain recombines TRBV28 with TRBJ1-1, with 12 bases that match TRBD1. The germline V gene encodes CDR1 MDHEN and CDR2 SYDVKM. CDR3 length: 14 residues. V lost 10 bases and J lost 10; bases outside the gene matches: 13. Here the CDR3 DNA reads TGTGCCACCATAACGGGACAGGGGGCTGGTGGAGCTTTCTTT. It yields the protein CATITGQGAGGAFF.

The chain carries TRBV7-9 and TRBJ1-4, with 10 bases identical to TRBD1. This CDR3 is built from 17 residues. V shed 5 bases, J shed 3 bases, and the junction held 9 bases outside the gene matches. CDR1 is SEHNR, CDR2 FQNEAQ, per germline (reference sequence). The CDR3 DNA follows: TGTGCCAGCAGCGTGGGACAGGGGCCGAAGGCTAATGAAAAACTGTTTTTT. Encoded protein: CASSVGQGPKANEKLFF.

This clone showed up just once. The CDR3 DNA sequence: TGTGCCAGCAGCTCGGGGACAGGGTCTAATCAGCCCCAGCATTTT. As protein: CASSSGTGSNQPQHF. The chain combines TRBV5-8 with TRBJ1-5, with 9 bases that match TRBD1. The CDR3 loop spans 15 amino acids. The V segment lost 3 bases and the J segment 4 bases; nucleotides outside the gene matches: 5. Germline V lookup: CDR1 SGHTS, CDR2 YDEGEE.

In this sample, this clone turned up a few times. V is TRBV7-9 and J is TRBJ2-1; 8 bases match TRBD2. Trimming cost V 3 bases and J 3 bases; bases outside gene matches: 4. The CDR3 sequence is 15 residues long. Per the germline V gene, CDR1 is SEHNR and CDR2 is FQNEAQ (reference sequence). The CDR3: CASSFRGTSYNEQFF. Here the CDR3 DNA reads TGTGCCAGCAGCTTCAGAGGGACTAGCTACAATGAGCAGTTCTTC.

This clone has just one count. V is TRBV9 and J is TRBJ1-3; a possible D gene is TRBD1 (6 bases). CDR3 size: 14 residues. Between the trimmed V and J ends, which lost 3 bases and 2 bases, there was a span of 9 bases. Looked up from germline, CDR1 is SGDLS and CDR2 is YYNGEE. Here the CDR3 reads CASSDRAAGNTIYF. The CDR3 nucleotides read TGTGCCAGCAGCGACAGGGCGGCTGGAAACACCATATATTTT.

The V call is TRBV7-3, the J call TRBJ2-3; D unclear. This CDR3 is built from 14 residues. CDR1 and CDR2 from the germline V gene are SGHTA and FQGTGA. Between the trimmed V and J ends, which lost 3 bases and 4 bases, there was a span of 11 bases. The CDR3 DNA reads as TGTGCCAGCAGCTTGGTGGTTGGCCCAGATACGCAGTATTTT. It codes for CASSLVVGPDTQYF.

The sample holds a few counts of this clone. The genes are TRBV7-9 and TRBJ1-5; D perhaps matches TRBD1 (5 bases). Germline V gene lookup returns CDR1 SEHNR and CDR2 FQNEAQ (reference sequence). With 5 bases removed from V and 3 bases from J, the gap between germline ends came to 14 bases. The CDR3 consists of 15 residues. The CDR3 DNA reads as TGTGCCAGCAGCCAAGACAGAGGACCCAATCAGCCCCAGCATTTT. This codes for CASSQDRGPNQPQHF. Supplemented by reference TRBV7-9 and TRBJ1-5, the full variable domain reads DTGVSQNPRHKITKRGQNVTFRCDPISEHNRLYWYRQTLGQGPEFLTYFQNEAQLEKSRLLSDRFSAERPKGSFSTLEIQRTEQGDSAMYLCASSQDRGPNQPQHFGDGTRLSIL.

The V gene is TRBV15, the J gene TRBJ1-3; D not resolved. Germline V gives CDR1 LNHNV, CDR2 YYDKDF (reference sequence). Trimming cost V 4 bases and J 5 bases, with 9 bases left between them. This CDR3 has 13 residues. The CDR3 protein is CATSTGDRNTIYF. DNA of the CDR3: TGTGCCACCAGCACAGGCGATCGAAACACCATATATTTT.